The 2 T cell receptor beta chains listed next were all sequenced from one sample in a study of post-analysis software for immune sequencing data. Findings and caveats of the study: Higher frequency in patients than in controls was seen for five TRBV segments, with TRBV5-6, TRBV5-1 and TRBV20-1 among them.

What these receptors recognize is not known. TCR beta cDNA libraries had unique molecular identifiers. TCRdb analysed the PCR reads with MiXCR anew, one entry per CDR3 protein. The repertoire consists of about 260,000 distinct CDR3 sequences, with around 34% occurring once and the leading ten covering around 5.2%. The specimen sequenced was blood. The receptors stem from a girl under 18 with multiple sclerosis.

Details on this clonotype: This sequence may be a read error, since a much larger clone differs from it by one base. The chain recombines TRBV5-1 with TRBJ2-1, with D uncertain. This CDR3 spans 12 amino acids. V was clipped by 0 bases and J by 6 bases, with 4 bases between them. Germline values: CDR1 SGHRS, CDR2 YFSETQ. CDR3: CASSLGVNEQFF. CDR3 coding DNA: TGCGCCAGCAGCTTGGGGGTCAATGAGCAGTTCTTC. Together with reference TRBV5-1 and TRBJ2-1, the CDR3 gives the full variable domain: KAGVTQTPRYLIKTRGQQVTLSCSPISGHRSVSWYQQTPGQGLQFLFEYFSETQRNKGNFPGRFSGRQFSNSRSEMNVSTLELGDSALYLCASSLGVNEQFFGPGTRLTVL.

This clonotype showed up many times. The chain links TRBV28 to TRBJ2-1; D is unclear. This CDR3 comprises 13 residues. The V end was cut by 10 bases, the J end by 7 bases, with 17 bases between. The germline CDR1 and CDR2 sequences are MDHEN and SYDVKM. CDR3 sequence: CATRALARNEQFF. The CDR3 DNA follows: TGTGCCACGCGCGCATTAGCTAGGAATGAGCAGTTCTTC.